The T cell receptor (beta chain) described here comes from a study of shared clonotypes between healthy human individuals. CDR3 length equals 15 residues. CDR1 is MNHNS, CDR2 SASEGT, per germline. The V segment lost 6 bases and the J segment 1 base; nucleotides outside the gene matches: 2. Sorted-subset replicate PCRs used around 200 ng DNA, approximately 27,000 T cell genomes. The method was immunoSEQ multiplex PCR; TCRdb's version includes in-frame clones alone and lacks a portion of them. Of about 2.3 million clones in the sample, 85% to 95% were seen once. The clonotype comes from a man aged 18 to 30 in good health. Some clones in this sample may be carry-over from other donors' samples. This sequence joins TRBV6-1 and TRBJ2-1; TRBD1 aligns across 11 bases. Material: naive CD4+ T cells from PBMCs. Sample subset: CD45RA+ positively selected. DNA for the CDR3: TGTGCCAGCAGGGACAGGGGGCGATCCTACAATGAGCAGTTCTTC. Its translation: CASRDRGRSYNEQFF.